A selection of T cell receptor beta chains follows, all from one sample in a study of T cell responses to AZD1222 COVID-19 vaccine. Data came from immunoSEQ multiplex PCR; TCRdb stores just in-frame clones and leaves some out. Of about 160,000 clones in the sample, around 94% were seen once. The source material was peripheral blood, sampled 28 days after the second AZD1222 dose. The receptors were gathered from an adult who received the AZD1222 COVID-19 vaccine. Each CDR3 is given with its conserved first and last residue. D genes are given only for firm matches. Clone size, where shown, is once, few, many, or a class for clones that have expanded.

cdr3_aa: CASTLRGTPQETQYF
cdr3_nt: TGCGCCAGCACCCTACGCGGGACACCACAAGAGACCCAGTACTTC
v_call: TRBV5-1
clone_size: NA
j_call: TRBJ2-5
d_call: NA

cdr3_aa: CASSLNIKPQHF
cdr3_nt: TGTGCCAGCAGCCTCAATATTAAGCCCCAGCATTTT
v_call: TRBV28
clone_size: NA
j_call: TRBJ1-5
d_call: NA

cdr3_aa: CSVLGGPTYEQYF
cdr3_nt: TGCAGCGTTTTGGGGGGCCCCACCTACGAGCAGTACTTC
v_call: TRBV29-1
clone_size: NA
j_call: TRBJ2-7
d_call: NA

cdr3_aa: CASSSNSGGNYGYTF
cdr3_nt: TGTGCCAGTAGTTCTAACTCAGGGGGAAACTATGGCTACACCTTC
v_call: TRBV19
clone_size: NA
j_call: TRBJ1-2
d_call: TRBD1

cdr3_aa: CASSPGQLNEKLFF
cdr3_nt: TGTGCCAGCAGTCCGGGACAACTTAATGAAAAACTGTTTTTT
v_call: TRBV28
clone_size: NA
j_call: TRBJ1-4
d_call: NA

cdr3_aa: CASTPLGLAGGPTDTQYF
cdr3_nt: TGTGCCAGCACCCCTCTTGGACTAGCGGGAGGGCCGACAGATACGCAGTATTTT
v_call: TRBV11-2
clone_size: NA
j_call: TRBJ2-3
d_call: TRBD2

cdr3_aa: CASSQGRFYEQYF
cdr3_nt: TGTGCCAGCTCCCAGGGGCGCTTTTACGAGCAGTACTTC
v_call: TRBV2
clone_size: few
j_call: TRBJ2-7
d_call: NA

cdr3_aa: CASSLTPFGPDSGNTIYF
cdr3_nt: TGTGCCAGCTCGCTCACCCCCTTCGGCCCCGACTCTGGAAACACCATATATTTT
v_call: TRBV18
clone_size: NA
j_call: TRBJ1-3
d_call: NA

cdr3_aa: CASSLPTGGQETQYF
cdr3_nt: TGTGCCAGCAGCTTGCCCACGGGGGGTCAAGAGACCCAGTACTTC
v_call: TRBV5-4
clone_size: NA
j_call: TRBJ2-5
d_call: TRBD2

cdr3_aa: CASSVNRDPYEQYF
cdr3_nt: TGTGCCAGCAGCGTGAACAGGGACCCCTACGAGCAGTACTTC
v_call: TRBV9
clone_size: NA
j_call: TRBJ2-7
d_call: NA

cdr3_aa: CASSYGGHSNQPQHF
cdr3_nt: TGTGCCAGCAGTTACGGCGGTCATAGCAATCAGCCCCAGCATTTT
v_call: TRBV6-2/TRBV6-3
clone_size: NA
j_call: TRBJ1-5
d_call: NA

cdr3_aa: CATKDPGQVNQPQHF
cdr3_nt: TGTGCCACAAAGGACCCGGGACAGGTTAATCAGCCCCAGCATTTT
v_call: TRBV6-5
clone_size: once
j_call: TRBJ1-5
d_call: TRBD1

cdr3_aa: CASSLVSSYNEQFF
cdr3_nt: TGTGCCAGCAGCTTAGTATCTTCCTACAATGAGCAGTTCTTC
v_call: TRBV7-2
clone_size: NA
j_call: TRBJ2-1
d_call: NA

cdr3_aa: CASKQSTVSTEAFF
cdr3_nt: TGTGCCAGCAAACAGTCGACAGTAAGCACTGAAGCTTTCTTT
v_call: TRBV6-5
clone_size: NA
j_call: TRBJ1-1
d_call: NA

cdr3_aa: CASSEAPGTGANYEQYF
cdr3_nt: TGTGCCAGCAGTGAAGCCCCTGGGACAGGGGCGAACTACGAGCAGTACTTC
v_call: TRBV2
clone_size: NA
j_call: TRBJ2-7
d_call: TRBD1

cdr3_aa: CAWSVGRGYTF
cdr3_nt: TGTGCCTGGAGTGTAGGGCGTGGCTACACCTTC
v_call: TRBV30
clone_size: NA
j_call: TRBJ1-2
d_call: NA

cdr3_aa: CASSLGNQPQHF
cdr3_nt: TGTGCCAGCAGCTTAGGGAATCAGCCCCAGCATTTT
v_call: TRBV7-9
clone_size: NA
j_call: TRBJ1-5
d_call: NA

cdr3_aa: CASSFRGTYEQYF
cdr3_nt: TGTGCCAGCAGTTTTCGGGGAACCTACGAGCAGTACTTC
v_call: TRBV27
clone_size: NA
j_call: TRBJ2-7
d_call: NA

cdr3_aa: CAWSLGGRGTEAFF
cdr3_nt: TGTGCCTGGAGCCTCGGAGGGAGAGGCACTGAAGCTTTCTTT
v_call: TRBV30
clone_size: NA
j_call: TRBJ1-1
d_call: NA

cdr3_aa: CASSQAQARAETYGYTF
cdr3_nt: TGTGCCAGCAGCCAAGCTCAAGCTCGCGCAGAGACGTATGGCTACACCTTC
v_call: TRBV3-1/TRBV3-2
clone_size: NA
j_call: TRBJ1-2
d_call: NA

cdr3_aa: CASSLTTNYGYTF
cdr3_nt: TGTGCCAGCAGTTTAACAACTAACTATGGCTACACCTTC
v_call: TRBV28
clone_size: NA
j_call: TRBJ1-2
d_call: NA

cdr3_aa: CATSRVADTQYF
cdr3_nt: TGTGCCACCAGCAGAGTCGCAGATACGCAGTATTTT
v_call: TRBV15
clone_size: NA
j_call: TRBJ2-3
d_call: NA

cdr3_aa: CATGQETQYF
cdr3_nt: TGTGCCACCGGACAAGAGACCCAGTACTTC
v_call: TRBV10-3
clone_size: NA
j_call: TRBJ2-5
d_call: NA

cdr3_aa: CASRETSGRYYEQYF
cdr3_nt: TGTGCCAGCAGGGAGACTAGCGGGAGATACTACGAGCAGTACTTC
v_call: TRBV2
clone_size: NA
j_call: TRBJ2-7
d_call: TRBD2

cdr3_aa: CASSMGLGVPKNIQYF
cdr3_nt: TGTGCCAGCAGCATGGGACTAGGAGTTCCCAAAAACATTCAGTACTTC
v_call: TRBV7-8
clone_size: NA
j_call: TRBJ2-4
d_call: TRBD2

cdr3_aa: CSVIAVSHNEQFF
cdr3_nt: TGCAGCGTGATAGCGGTCAGCCACAATGAGCAGTTCTTC
v_call: TRBV29-1
clone_size: NA
j_call: TRBJ2-1
d_call: NA